What follows are 20 T cell receptor beta chains derived from one specimen sequenced in a study of response to subunit inactivated influenza vaccine. Via MiXCR, TCRdb re-called the RT-PCR reads, giving one row per CDR3 protein. Of around 750,000 distinct CDR3 sequences listed, 21% were seen once; the top ten hold roughly 10%. Sequences were derived from PBMCs from blood, sampled roughly 5 days after vaccination. These receptors came from a man aged 45-65 years who received an inactivated influenza vaccine.

The sample holds a few counts of this clonotype. The genes are TRBV9 and TRBJ1-1, with unresolved D. CDR1 and CDR2 from the germline V gene are SGDLS and YYNGEE. V was shortened by 6 bases and J by 5 bases, with 11 bases between the two germline ends. This CDR3 has 12 amino acids. The CDR3 protein is CASIDYPTEAFF. Written as DNA, the CDR3 is TGTGCCAGCATCGACTACCCGACTGAAGCTTTCTTT. Together with reference TRBV9 and TRBJ1-1, the CDR3 gives the full variable domain: DSGVTQTPKHLITATGQRVTLRCSPRSGDLSVYWYQQSLDQGLQFLIQYYNGEERAKGNILERFSAQQFPDLHSELNLSSLELGDSALYFCASIDYPTEAFFGQGTRLTVV.

Only a few counts were recorded for this clonotype. V and J are TRBV19 and TRBJ2-3; TRBD2 matches at 9 bases. The ends lost 3 bases at V and 6 bases at J; junction bases unmatched: 4. Looked up from germline, CDR1 is LNHDA and CDR2 is SQIVND (reference sequence). This CDR3 is built from 14 residues. The CDR3 protein is CASSISSGKDTQYF. CDR3 DNA: TGTGCCAGTAGTATTTCTAGCGGGAAGGATACGCAGTATTTT.

The V and J genes are TRBV30 and TRBJ1-6, with 7 bases lining up with TRBD1. Germline V gene sequence: CDR1 GTSNPN, CDR2 SVGIG (reference sequence). The CDR3 totals 14 residues. The V gene end was trimmed by 4 bases and the J gene end by 9 bases; junction bases not matched to a gene: 9. The CDR3 DNA reads as TGTGCCTGGATTAAGGACAGGTTGGGTTCACCCCTCCACTTT. Translated: CAWIKDRLGSPLHF.

The chain couples TRBV7-9 to TRBJ2-1, with D tentatively TRBD2 (6 bases). The CDR3 is 15 amino acids. Germline values: CDR1 SEHNR, CDR2 FQNEAQ (reference sequence). Trimming stripped 11 bases from V and 3 bases from J, with 20 bases between. CDR3: CACGISGSSYNEQFF. For the CDR3, the DNA is TGTGCCTGCGGAATTAGCGGCAGTAGCTACAATGAGCAGTTCTTC.

Concerning this clonotype itself: The junction differs from germline at one of its ends, possibly a read error. This chain links TRBV11-2 with TRBJ2-1; D is perhaps TRBD1 or TRBD2 (6 bases each). The CDR3 is made up of 17 amino acids. Germline values: CDR1 SGHAT, CDR2 FQNNGV. CDR3 DNA sequence: TGTGCCAGCAACTTAGGAGGAGGGGGGAGCTCCTACAATGAGCAGTTCTTC. It encodes CASNLGGGGSSYNEQFF.

The chain couples TRBV28 to TRBJ2-7; the D gene could be TRBD1 or TRBD2 (5 bases each). Germline V gene sequence: CDR1 MDHEN, CDR2 SYDVKM. This CDR3 region has 13 residues. The ends were cut back, 5 bases at V and 7 bases at J, with 15 bases in the middle. The CDR3 region is CASSAGAVGEQYF. The DNA of the CDR3 is TGTGCCAGCAGTGCCGGGGCTGTGGGTGAGCAGTACTTC. The full variable domain, in which reference TRBV28 and TRBJ2-7 provide the parts outside the CDR3, is DVKVTQSSRYLVKRTGEKVFLECVQDMDHENMFWYRQDPGLGLRLIYFSYDVKMKEKGDIPEGYSVSREKKERFSLILESASTNQTSMYLCASSAGAVGEQYFGPGTRLTVT.

This clonotype has a handful of counts. The chain couples TRBV11-2 to TRBJ1-3; the match to TRBD1 covers 10 bases. Unmatched junction bases numbered 7, after V lost 5 bases and J lost 3 bases. Germline lookup yields CDR1 SGHAT and CDR2 FQNNGV. This CDR3 has 16 residues. CDR3 DNA: TGTGCCAGCAGCCTCCCCGGGACAGGGGTTGGAAACACCATATATTTT. Protein product: CASSLPGTGVGNTIYF. Full variable domain (outside the CDR3, taken from reference TRBV11-2 and TRBJ1-3): EAGVAQSPRYKIIEKRQSVAFWCNPISGHATLYWYQQILGQGPKLLIQFQNNGVVDDSQLPKDRFSAERLKGVDSTLKIQPAKLEDSAVYLCASSLPGTGVGNTIYFGEGSWLTVV.

The chain is built from TRBV15 and TRBJ2-1, with D perhaps being TRBD1 or TRBD2 (5 bases each). V was pared by 6 bases and J by 7 bases, with 19 bases between. Per germline, CDR1 LNHNV and CDR2 YYDKDF (reference sequence). CDR3 length: 15 amino acids. CDR3 DNA sequence: TGTGCCACCAGTGAGGTCAGGGTGGGGGATAATGAGCAGTTCTTC. This gives the protein CATSEVRVGDNEQFF.

This chain joins TRBV10-1 and TRBJ2-7, with TRBD2 matching 7 bases. The V and J ends lost 4 bases and 3 bases, in that order; junction bases with no gene match: 3. The CDR3 is 13 residues long. Germline V gene lookup returns CDR1 WNHNN and CDR2 SYGVQD (reference sequence). The CDR3 region is CASSGGTIYEQYF. The CDR3 nucleotides read TGCGCCAGCAGTGGTGGGACTATCTACGAGCAGTACTTC.

This clonotype has more than one count but fewer than ten. The rearrangement links TRBV29-1 to TRBJ2-3; D not resolved. V was cut by 2 bases and J by 0 bases, with 6 bases left in between. CDR1 is SQVTM, CDR2 ANQGSEA, per germline. This CDR3 region has 13 residues. The CDR3 DNA follows: TGCAGCGTTGAATTACAGAGCACAGATACGCAGTATTTT. It is translated as CSVELQSTDTQYF.

This clonotype is a singleton in its sample. The chain combines TRBV28 with TRBJ2-2, with 8 bases aligning to TRBD2. Looked up from germline, CDR1 is MDHEN and CDR2 is SYDVKM. The V and J ends lost 7 bases and 5 bases, in that order; junction bases with no gene match: 12. The length of the CDR3 is 16 residues. CDR3 sequence: CASTNTFGTRTGELFF. The CDR3 nucleotides read TGTGCCAGCACGAATACATTTGGGACTAGGACCGGGGAGCTGTTTTTT.

This clonotype showed up just a few times. The chain has TRBV29-1 and TRBJ2-3, with TRBD2 matching over 9 bases. V was clipped by 0 bases and J by 5 bases; unmatched bases: 12. The CDR3 loop spans 17 amino acids. Germline V lookup: CDR1 SQVTM, CDR2 ANQGSEA. The CDR3 DNA reads as TGCAGCGTTGAAGACCCCCGGGGCGGGAGGGTAGTAGATACGCAGTATTTT. Residues: CSVEDPRGGRVVDTQYF.

This clonotype has more than one count but fewer than ten. The chain joins TRBV13 to TRBJ2-3; 7 bases are shared with TRBD2. The germline gives CDR1 PRHDT, CDR2 FYEKMQ (reference sequence). The CDR3 sequence is 15 residues long. With 3 bases clipped from V and 3 bases from J, the junction kept 6 bases outside the gene matches. CDR3 region: CASSLSGIGTDTQYF. CDR3 coding DNA: TGTGCCAGCAGCTTGAGCGGGATTGGGACAGATACGCAGTATTTT.

The J gene is TRBJ2-7, the V gene TRBV20-1; 14 bases match TRBD2. Germline CDR1 reads DFQATT; CDR2 reads SNEGSKA (reference sequence). The CDR3 has 13 residues. The CDR3 spells CSRLAGGPTEQYF. The CDR3 bases are TGCAGCAGACTAGCGGGAGGGCCGACCGAGCAGTACTTC.

This clonotype turned up a few times. The V call is TRBV29-1, the J call TRBJ2-1; TRBD2 matches at 9 bases. Germline V CDR1 and CDR2: SQVTM, ANQGSEA. After removal of 0 bases from V and 8 bases from J, the junction contained 5 bases not matched to a gene. The CDR3 consists of 14 residues. The CDR3: CSVEDSGRFDEQFF. DNA of the CDR3: TGCAGCGTTGAAGATAGCGGGAGATTTGATGAGCAGTTCTTC.

As concerns this clonotype: One end of the junction is discordant with germline, which a read error may explain. CDR3 amino acids: CASSETGTGYNSPLHF. For the CDR3, the DNA is TGTGCCAGCAGTGAAACGGGGACGGGATATAATTCACCCCTGCACTTT. V is TRBV2 and J is TRBJ1-6; maybe TRBD1 (5 bases). This CDR3 spans 16 amino acids. From germline, CDR1 is SNHLY and CDR2 FYNNEI.

The table lists this clonotype with a few counts. The chain is built from TRBV12-3 or TRBV12-4 and TRBJ1-5; a weak D match, TRBD1 (6 bases). The CDR3 totals 17 residues. Trimming pared 7 bases from V and 2 bases from J, leaving 21 bases between. The CDR3 protein is CASNLQGGGPGNQPQHF. CDR3 DNA sequence: TGTGCCAGCAATCTACAGGGTGGGGGTCCTGGCAATCAGCCCCAGCATTTT.

This clonotype was seen a few times. The gene calls are TRBV5-1 and TRBJ2-1, with 10 positions matching TRBD2. The CDR3 has 18 amino acids. Germline V gives CDR1 SGHRS, CDR2 YFSETQ. J was trimmed by 0 bases and V by 4 bases; bases with no gene match: 10. CDR3: CASSPGMASGGSYNEQFF. CDR3 coding DNA: TGCGCCAGCAGCCCAGGGATGGCTAGCGGGGGCTCCTACAATGAGCAGTTCTTC.

This clonotype was counted only a few times. This chain connects TRBV7-8 to TRBJ2-5; 9 positions match TRBD2. Trimming took 5 bases from V and 5 from J; bases not matched to a gene: 12. The CDR3 contains 16 residues. Germline V gene data show CDR1 as SGHVS and CDR2 as FQNEAQ. The CDR3 reads CASSLQLAGVSETQYF. The CDR3 DNA reads TGTGCCAGCAGCCTTCAGTTAGCGGGAGTCTCGGAGACCCAGTACTTC. The whole variable domain, filled in from reference TRBV7-8 and TRBJ2-5, reads GAGVSQSPRYKVAKRGQDVALRCDPISGHVSLFWYQQALGQGPEFLTYFQNEAQLDKSGLPSDRFFAERPEGSVSTLKIQRTQQEDSAVYLCASSLQLAGVSETQYFGPGTRLLVL.

CDR3 bases: TGTGCCTGGAGTCATGCGGGGGAATTCTATGGCTACACCTTC. This translates into CAWSHAGEFYGYTF. The chain carries TRBV30 and TRBJ1-2; D possibly corresponds to TRBD1 (5 bases). Germline loops: CDR1 GTSNPN, CDR2 SVGIG (reference sequence). Trimming shortened V by 2 bases and J by 4 bases, and 14 bases separated the two germline ends. CDR3 length equals 14 residues. Filled out from reference TRBV30 and TRBJ1-2, the complete variable domain reads SQTIHQWPATLVQPVGSPLSLECTVEGTSNPNLYWYRQAAGRGLQLLFYSVGIGQISSEVPQNLSASRPQDRQFILSSKKLLLSDSGFYLCAWSHAGEFYGYTFGSGTRLTVV.